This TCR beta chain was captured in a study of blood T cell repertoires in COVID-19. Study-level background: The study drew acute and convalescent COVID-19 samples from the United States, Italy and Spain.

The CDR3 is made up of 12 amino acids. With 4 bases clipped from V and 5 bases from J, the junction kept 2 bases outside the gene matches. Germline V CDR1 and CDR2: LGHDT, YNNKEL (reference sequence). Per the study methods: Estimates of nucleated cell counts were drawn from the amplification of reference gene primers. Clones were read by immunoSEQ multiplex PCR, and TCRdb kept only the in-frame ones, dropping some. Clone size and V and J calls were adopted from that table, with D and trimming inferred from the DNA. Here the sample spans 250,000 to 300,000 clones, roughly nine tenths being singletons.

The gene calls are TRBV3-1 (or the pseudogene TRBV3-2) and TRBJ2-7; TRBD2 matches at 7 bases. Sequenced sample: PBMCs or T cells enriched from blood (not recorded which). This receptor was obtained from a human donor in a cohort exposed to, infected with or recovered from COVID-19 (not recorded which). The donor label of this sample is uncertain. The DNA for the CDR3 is TGTGCCAGCAGCCTGGGAGGGGACGAGCAGTACTTC. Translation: CASSLGGDEQYF.